A single sample gave rise to the 13 T cell receptor beta chains below, sequenced in a study of molecular identifiers for immune sequencing clone quantification. TCRdb re-called the PCR reads through MiXCR, storing one row per CDR3 protein. The data contain fewer than 350,000 distinct CDR3 sequences, 24% of them singletons. The source material was naive CD8+ T cells from blood, with Jurkat cell RNA spiked in. Subset noted: FACS-sorted CD8+CD4-CCR7+CD45RA+ naive T cells. The receptor set was obtained from a human donor in good health. Some libraries in this study had Jurkat cell RNA spiked in.

This clonotype was detected only a few times. The J gene is TRBJ1-1, the V gene TRBV5-4; D is ambiguous. Trimming left V 0 bases short and J 1 base short, with 7 bases between. Germline V gene lookup returns CDR1 SGHNT and CDR2 YYREEE (reference sequence). The CDR3 spans 14 residues. The CDR3 region has the DNA TGTGCCAGCAGCTTGGTGGGTAAGAACACTGAAGCTTTCTTT. Translated, it gives CASSLVGKNTEAFF.

Regarding this clonotype: A much larger clone differs from this one at a single base, so this may be a read error. The V and J genes are TRBV7-9 and TRBJ2-3; the D is unclear. The V gene lost 4 bases and the J gene lost 7 bases, with 9 bases spanning the gap. The V gene's germline CDR1 is SEHNR and CDR2 FQNEAQ (reference sequence). CDR3 length: 12 residues. CDR3 amino acids: CASSSGENTQYF. CDR3 nucleotides: TGTGCCAGCAGCTCAGGAGAAAATACGCAGTATTTT.

At least ten counts were recorded for this clonotype. The chain is built from TRBV30 and TRBJ2-1; D not resolved. This CDR3 region has 11 residues. Germline V gives CDR1 GTSNPN, CDR2 SVGIG (reference sequence). Deletions cut 2 bases from V and 13 bases from J, with 12 bases between. In nucleotides, the CDR3 is TGTGCCTGGAGTATTGCAACTGAACAGTTCTTC. Encoded protein: CAWSIATEQFF.

This clonotype occurred many times. The chain is built from TRBV14 and TRBJ2-6; D might be TRBD1 (6 bases). CDR1 and CDR2 from the germline V gene are SGHDN and FVKESK. There are 14 residues in the CDR3. Trimming removed 5 bases at V and 2 bases at J, with 7 bases between. The CDR3 reads CASSGGPGANVLTF. DNA for the CDR3: TGTGCCAGCAGCGGGGGCCCTGGGGCCAACGTCCTGACTTTC.

This clonotype was found a few times. The chain carries TRBV4-3 and TRBJ2-1; no clear D gene. V was pared by 0 bases and J by 0 bases, with 12 bases between. CDR3 length: 17 amino acids. Germline values: CDR1 LGHNA, CDR2 YSLEER. Here the CDR3 DNA reads TGCGCCAGCAGCCAAGATCCCGCACAGTCCTCCTACAATGAGCAGTTCTTC. Translating gives CASSQDPAQSSYNEQFF.

This clonotype has ten or more counts. The rearrangement joins TRBV6-6 to TRBJ2-7, with 7 bases that match TRBD2. This CDR3 spans 16 amino acids. Trimming at V came to 2 bases and at J to 3 bases, leaving 10 bases not matched to a gene. Germline V gene data show CDR1 as MNHNY and CDR2 as SVGAGI (reference sequence). CDR3 protein: CASSYNQRDLHYEQYF. The CDR3 DNA sequence: TGTGCCAGCAGTTACAATCAGCGGGACTTGCACTACGAGCAGTACTTC.

This chain uses TRBV3-1 with TRBJ2-3; 11 nucleotides match TRBD2. CDR3 length equals 15 residues. Looked up from germline, CDR1 is LGHDT and CDR2 is YNNKEL (reference sequence). Trimming took 5 bases from V and 4 from J; bases not matched to a gene: 5. The CDR3 bases are TGTGCCAGCAGCATCCTAGCGGGGGGTGCAGATACGCAGTATTTT. Residues: CASSILAGGADTQYF.

This clonotype has ten or more counts. This sequence joins TRBV29-1 and TRBJ2-3; D perhaps matches TRBD2 (6 bases). V was pared by 0 bases and J by 3 bases, with 16 bases between. This CDR3 has 16 residues. From germline, CDR1 is SQVTM and CDR2 ANQGSEA. The CDR3 DNA reads as TGCAGCGTTGAAGATCCCGGGAGATTTAGGACAGATACGCAGTATTTT. Translating gives CSVEDPGRFRTDTQYF.

This clonotype was seen ten or more times. The V gene is TRBV27, the J gene TRBJ1-5; perhaps TRBD1 as D (5 bases). From germline, CDR1 is MNHEY and CDR2 SMNVEV (reference sequence). There are 14 residues in the CDR3. Trimming stripped 6 bases from V and 1 base from J, with 10 bases between. The CDR3 spells CASRYGGSNQPQHF. The CDR3, as DNA: TGTGCCAGCAGGTATGGGGGAAGCAATCAGCCCCAGCATTTT.

The chain is built from TRBV5-4 and TRBJ2-7; D uncertain. CDR3 length equals 13 residues. Trimming shortened V by 4 bases and J by 2 bases, and 10 bases separated the two germline ends. Germline CDR1 is SGHNT and CDR2 is YYREEE (reference sequence). The DNA for the CDR3 is TGTGCCAGCAGCGGGGAAAGTCCCTACGAGCAGTACTTC. It yields the protein CASSGESPYEQYF.

For this clonotype: This may be a read error, as it is one base from a much larger clone. The rearrangement joins TRBV14 to TRBJ2-2; D perhaps matches TRBD2 (6 bases). Germline V gene data show CDR1 as SGHDN and CDR2 as FVKESK. The CDR3 is made up of 16 amino acids. DNA for the CDR3: TGTGCCAGCAGCCAAGCCCCGGGGGAGTCCCCCGGGGAGCTGTTATTT. Translated, it gives CASSQAPGESPGELLF.

This clonotype was counted ten times or more. The chain uses TRBV7-9 and TRBJ2-6; 7 nucleotides agree with TRBD1. CDR1 and CDR2 from the germline V gene are SEHNR and FQNEAQ (reference sequence). V shed 3 bases, J shed 2 bases, and the junction held 7 bases outside the gene matches. The CDR3 runs to 17 residues. For the CDR3, the DNA is TGTGCCAGCAGCTTCTTGGACAGGCTCCCTGGGGCCAACGTCCTGACTTTC. Its protein is CASSFLDRLPGANVLTF.

As for this clonotype: This may be a read error: a much more frequent sequence differs by one nucleotide. This rearrangement joins TRBV5-1 to TRBJ2-3, with a weak D call TRBD2 (6 bases). The CDR3 has 15 residues. Germline V gives CDR1 SGHRS, CDR2 YFSETQ. The CDR3 DNA follows: TGCGCCAGCGGCTTGGCCGGACCGGCGGGGGATACGCAGTATTTT. It encodes CASGLAGPAGDTQYF.